These 13 T cell receptor beta chains were all obtained from the same sample, sequenced in a study of blood T cell repertoires in COVID-19. The protocol was immunoSEQ multiplex PCR, while the TCRdb copy is restricted to in-frame clones and leaves out a portion. Counted here are around 300,000 clones, 85% to 90% occurring once; the ten biggest clones make up approximately 3.3%. The specimen sequenced was peripheral blood. All receptors derive from a woman aged 35 to 49 with acute or convalescent COVID-19.

As for this clone: The same CDR3 arises from other DNA sequences in this sample as well. This chain links TRBV5-1 with TRBJ2-5, with D possibly TRBD2 on 5 matching bases. The CDR3 is 11 amino acids. Germline CDR1 and CDR2: SGHRS and YFSETQ. V lost 4 bases to trimming and J lost 5 bases, with 6 bases between them. The CDR3: CASSPGETQYF. As DNA, the CDR3 is TGCGCCAGCAGCCCGGGGGAGACCCAGTACTTC.

J is TRBJ2-5 and V is TRBV5-4; D may be TRBD2 (6 bases). Germline V gives CDR1 SGHNT, CDR2 YYREEE (reference sequence). The V gene lost 0 bases and the J gene lost 5 bases, with 8 bases spanning the gap. CDR3 length: 13 residues. The CDR3 bases are TGTGCCAGCAGCTTGGTGCGGGGTGAGACCCAGTACTTC. Its translation is CASSLVRGETQYF.

The V gene is TRBV7-2, the J gene TRBJ1-3; 8 bases are a match to TRBD1. With 5 bases clipped from V and 1 base from J, the junction kept 10 bases outside the gene matches. CDR1 is SGHTA, CDR2 FQGNSA, per germline. The CDR3 covers 17 residues. The chain's CDR3 is CASSIRTGMGSGNTIYF. The CDR3, as DNA: TGTGCCAGCAGCATCCGGACAGGGATGGGTTCTGGAAACACCATATATTTT.

The chain employs TRBV7-9 and TRBJ1-1; TRBD1 aligns across 8 bases. This CDR3 is built from 15 residues. Looked up from germline, CDR1 is SEHNR and CDR2 is FQNEAQ (reference sequence). The J segment lost 4 bases and the V segment lost 5 bases, leaving 9 bases of the junction unmatched. The CDR3 bases are TGTGCCAGCAGCGGGACGACAGGGGTTCGCACTGAAGCTTTCTTT. Translating gives CASSGTTGVRTEAFF.

This clone was found once. The chain uses TRBV2 and TRBJ2-7; 9 bases are a match to TRBD1. With V trimmed by 4 bases and J by 3 bases, 4 bases remained unmatched. Looked up from germline, CDR1 is SNHLY and CDR2 is FYNNEI. This CDR3 is 14 amino acids long. CDR3 loop: CASSGTGVFYEQYV. The CDR3 DNA is TGTGCCAGCAGTGGGACAGGGGTCTTCTACGAGCAGTACGTC.

This rearrangement joins TRBV5-1 to TRBJ2-3; 8 bases line up with TRBD2. Trimming took 2 bases from V and 3 from J; bases not matched to a gene: 5. There are 15 residues in the CDR3. Germline V gene lookup returns CDR1 SGHRS and CDR2 YFSETQ. CDR3 coding DNA: TGCGCCAGCAGCTTCGGGGGGGCCGGGACAGATACGCAGTATTTT. Protein sequence: CASSFGGAGTDTQYF.

The chain employs TRBV12-3 or TRBV12-4 and TRBJ1-6; D not certain. V lost 5 bases to trimming and J lost 6 bases, with 8 bases between them. This CDR3 has 13 amino acids. The CDR3 DNA is TGTGCCAGCAGTCAGGATTCTAATTCACCCCTCCACTTT. Its protein is CASSQDSNSPLHF.

The chain couples TRBV29-1 to TRBJ2-1; 16 nucleotides line up with TRBD2. Germline V gene data show CDR1 as SQVTM and CDR2 as ANQGSEA. This CDR3 contains 13 residues. V lost 7 bases to trimming and J lost 11 bases; unmatched junction nucleotides: 5. CDR3 residues: CSAGTSGGVKQFF. In DNA form, the CDR3 reads TGCAGCGCCGGGACTAGCGGGGGGGTAAAGCAGTTCTTC.

The rearrangement joins TRBV2 to TRBJ1-5; D is ambiguous. This CDR3 comprises 13 residues. Germline values: CDR1 SNHLY, CDR2 FYNNEI. The V end was cut by 0 bases, the J end by 12 bases, with 12 bases between. Here the CDR3 DNA reads TGTGCCAGCAGTGAAGCGCTTCCGAGTGACCAGCATTTT. Amino acids: CASSEALPSDQHF.

The J gene is TRBJ2-2, the V gene TRBV7-9, with D maybe TRBD2 (6 bases). The CDR3 contains 16 residues. Germline lookup yields CDR1 SEHNR and CDR2 FQNEAQ (reference sequence). V dropped 5 bases and J dropped 7 bases, with 20 bases sitting between them. CDR3 loop: CASSPWAGYPGGELFF. The CDR3 coding sequence is TGTGCCAGCAGCCCCTGGGCGGGATACCCGGGCGGGGAGCTGTTTTTT. Supplemented by reference TRBV7-9 and TRBJ2-2, the full variable domain reads DTGVSQNPRHKITKRGQNVTFRCDPISEHNRLYWYRQTLGQGPEFLTYFQNEAQLEKSRLLSDRFSAERPKGSFSTLEIQRTEQGDSAMYLCASSPWAGYPGGELFFGEGSRLTVL.

The gene calls are TRBV10-3 and TRBJ2-3; 7 bases line up with TRBD1. The CDR3 runs 12 residues. The germline gives CDR1 ENHRY, CDR2 SYGVKD. V was clipped by 10 bases and J by 4 bases; unmatched bases: 5. CDR3 bases: TGTGCCACGCGACAGGGTCCAGATACGCAGTATTTT. It encodes CATRQGPDTQYF.

The chain has TRBV19 and TRBJ1-4; D might be TRBD1 (6 bases). The CDR3 has 16 residues. Germline CDR1 LNHDA, CDR2 SQIVND (reference sequence). Trimming cost V 3 bases and J 8 bases, with 19 bases left between them. The CDR3 nucleotides read TGTGCCAGTAGTATTCAACAGGGATCGCTCGACGAAAAACTGTTTTTT. It translates to CASSIQQGSLDEKLFF.

The J gene is TRBJ2-1, the V gene TRBV28; TRBD1 matches 12 bases. Trimming cost V 8 bases and J 10 bases; bases outside gene matches: 12. Germline V gene sequence: CDR1 MDHEN, CDR2 SYDVKM. The CDR3 is made up of 15 amino acids. The CDR3 sequence: CASSFRDRGQKEQFF. In nucleotides, the CDR3 is TGTGCCAGCTCTTTCCGGGACAGGGGGCAAAAAGAGCAGTTCTTC.